This passage covers 20 T cell receptor beta chains from one sample sequenced in a study of CD8+CD57+ T cells in acquired aplastic anemia. By flow cytometry, patients selected for sequencing had shown an expansion of CD8+CD57+ cells. Investigators profiled TCR beta VDJ and CDR3 from genomic DNA template. In TCRdb, the reads were re-called with MiXCR into one record per CDR3 protein. The data show 200,000 or so distinct CDR3 sequences, with about 60% seen just once and roughly 50% held by the top ten. Sequenced input: sorted CD4+, CD8+, or CD8+CD57+ T cells (not recorded which) from PBMCs. These receptors all come from a human donor with aplastic anemia.

The chain recombines TRBV6-6 with TRBJ1-2, with 7 bases identical to TRBD1. V shed 5 bases, J shed 9 bases, and the junction held 9 bases outside the gene matches. The CDR3 consists of 13 residues. The germline V gene has CDR1 MNHNY and CDR2 SVGAGI (reference sequence). The CDR3 is CASSRPTGFSYTF. The DNA for the CDR3 is TGTGCCAGCAGTCGCCCGACAGGGTTTAGCTACACCTTC.

The rearrangement links TRBV15 to TRBJ2-7; D not resolved. The germline gives CDR1 LNHNV, CDR2 YYDKDF (reference sequence). The V and J ends lost 5 bases and 0 bases respectively, with 14 bases between them. This CDR3 contains 15 residues. CDR3 nucleotide sequence: TGTGCCACCAGCTTCCGGTTGGGCAACTCCTACGAGCAGTACTTC. It yields the protein CATSFRLGNSYEQYF.

The gene calls are TRBV5-1 and TRBJ2-7; a possible D gene is TRBD2 (6 bases). The CDR3 is 14 residues long. The germline gives CDR1 SGHRS, CDR2 YFSETQ. V lost 3 bases to trimming and J lost 2 bases, with 12 bases between them. CDR3 amino acids: CASSSVPGAYEQYF. In nucleotides, the CDR3 is TGCGCCAGCAGCTCGGTCCCGGGAGCCTACGAGCAGTACTTC.

This clonotype was seen repeatedly, ten times or more. The rearrangement links TRBV27 to TRBJ1-2; D is possibly TRBD1 (6 bases). This CDR3 has 15 residues. Trimming stripped 5 bases from V and 3 bases from J, with 16 bases between. Germline V lookup: CDR1 MNHEY, CDR2 SMNVEV (reference sequence). The CDR3, as DNA: TGTGCCAGCAGTCCCGAGGGACAACTAGACTATGGCTACACCTTC. This gives the protein CASSPEGQLDYGYTF.

Notes on this clonotype: The junction departs from the called germline gene at one end, perhaps through a read error. The chain links TRBV7-2 to TRBJ2-7, with D possibly TRBD1 on 6 matching bases. The CDR3 has 12 residues. Germline CDR1 SGHTA, CDR2 FQGNSA. The CDR3 DNA is TGTGCCGGCAGCAAAACAGGGTACGAGCAGTACTTC. It yields the protein CAGSKTGYEQYF. The whole variable domain, remainder taken from reference TRBV7-2 and TRBJ2-7, is GAGVSQSPSNKVTEKGKDVELRCDPISGHTALYWYRQSLGQGLEFLIYFQGNSAPDKSGLPSDRFSAERTGGSVSTLTIQRTQQEDSAVYLCAGSKTGYEQYFGPGTRLTVT.

V and J are TRBV20-1 and TRBJ2-7; TRBD1 is a possible D gene (5 bases). The V end lost 0 bases, the J end lost 0 bases, and 6 bases lay between the germline ends. Germline CDR1 and CDR2: DFQATT and SNEGSKA (reference sequence). The CDR3 runs to 13 residues. CDR3 in amino acids: CSARERGSYEQYF. The CDR3 nucleotides read TGCAGTGCTAGAGAAAGGGGCTCCTACGAGCAGTACTTC.

The chain joins TRBV19 to TRBJ1-5; a weak D match, TRBD1 (5 bases). This CDR3 contains 15 residues. V lost 1 base, J lost 4 bases, and 11 bases lay in between. The germline gives CDR1 LNHDA, CDR2 SQIVND (reference sequence). The CDR3 sequence is CASSIAQGPNQPQHF. CDR3 sequence (DNA): TGTGCCAGTAGTATAGCGCAGGGACCAAATCAGCCCCAGCATTTT.

The rearrangement joins TRBV12-3 or TRBV12-4 to TRBJ1-1; D not resolved. V was trimmed by 7 bases and J by 1 base, leaving 16 bases between them. The CDR3 spans 15 residues. DNA of the CDR3: TGTGCCAGCAAGTTGGGGTCGGGGAGGAACACTGAAGCTTTCTTT. It codes for CASKLGSGRNTEAFF.

This chain connects TRBV24-1 to TRBJ2-2; TRBD2 might be the D (5 bases). The germline V gene encodes CDR1 KGHDR and CDR2 SFDVKD. The CDR3 loop spans 13 amino acids. Trimming took off 9 bases at V and 1 base at J, with 8 bases between the two ends. CDR3 nucleotide sequence: TGTGCCACCGAGCGGCGGAACACCGGGGAGCTGTTTTTT. This gives the protein CATERRNTGELFF.

This chain uses TRBV10-3 with TRBJ2-7, with D tentatively TRBD2 (6 bases). CDR1 and CDR2 from the germline V gene are ENHRY and SYGVKD. Trimming removed 6 bases at V and 5 bases at J, with 14 bases between. The CDR3 runs 13 residues. Here the CDR3 reads CAIRREPMDEQYF. In DNA form, the CDR3 reads TGTGCCATCAGACGGGAGCCCATGGACGAGCAGTACTTC.

The chain links TRBV2 to TRBJ1-2; no clear D. Germline CDR1 reads SNHLY; CDR2 reads FYNNEI. Trimming took 6 bases from V and 12 from J, leaving 17 bases between them. This CDR3 is built from 12 residues. The CDR3 DNA reads TGTGCCAGCAGCTTGGAGGGCTCTGGAAACACCTTC. It translates to CASSLEGSGNTF.

The gene calls are TRBV11-3 and TRBJ2-3; 8 bases are a match to TRBD2. The J segment lost 2 bases and the V segment lost 1 base, leaving 5 bases of the junction unmatched. This CDR3 region has 16 residues. Germline V CDR1 and CDR2: SGHNT, YENEEA. CDR3 amino acids: CASSLVAGGLTDTQYF. The CDR3, as DNA: TGTGCCAGCAGCTTAGTTGCGGGAGGACTCACAGATACGCAGTATTTT.

The chain uses TRBV7-2 and TRBJ2-1; D is undetermined. CDR3 length equals 13 residues. In germline, CDR1 is SGHTA, CDR2 FQGNSA. V was shortened by 1 base and J by 5 bases, with 6 bases between the two germline ends. The chain's CDR3 is CASSLGRNNEQFF. In DNA form, the CDR3 reads TGTGCCAGCAGCTTAGGTCGCAACAATGAGCAGTTCTTC.

The chain links TRBV14 to TRBJ2-3; 7 bases align to TRBD1. Per the germline V gene, CDR1 is SGHDN and CDR2 is FVKESK. V gave up 2 bases and J gave up 3 bases; unmatched junction bases: 2. This CDR3 is 14 amino acids long. DNA for the CDR3: TGTGCCAGCAGCCAAAGCAGGGGGACAGATACGCAGTATTTT. Translated, it gives CASSQSRGTDTQYF.

As for this clonotype: At one end, the junction sequence differs from germline, possibly due to a read error. The chain employs TRBV10-3 and TRBJ1-1; no clear D gene. This CDR3 has 13 amino acids. Per the germline V gene, CDR1 is ENHRY and CDR2 is SYGVKD. The CDR3 nucleotides read TGTGCCAGCAGTTTTTACCCGAACACTGAAGCTTTCTTT. As protein: CASSFYPNTEAFF.

As to this clonotype: Its ends do not fully match the called genes, so a read error is possible. This chain connects TRBV7-7 to TRBJ2-1; 13 bases are a match to TRBD2. There are 15 residues in the CDR3. CDR1 and CDR2 from the germline V gene are SSHAT and FNYEAQ (reference sequence). The CDR3 DNA follows: TGTGCTAGCAGCTTACGACTAGCGGGGGGCGATGAGCAGTTCTTC. Translating gives CASSLRLAGGDEQFF.

As DNA, the CDR3 is TGTGCCAGCAGTGAGGACATTGGGAAGGCAGATACGCAGTATTTT. Protein sequence: CASSEDIGKADTQYF. The chain joins TRBV2 to TRBJ2-3; D is possibly TRBD1 (5 bases). This CDR3 is built from 15 residues. Per the germline V gene, CDR1 is SNHLY and CDR2 is FYNNEI. Trimming pared 3 bases from V and 4 bases from J, leaving 14 bases between. Full variable domain (missing parts from reference TRBV2 and TRBJ2-3): EPEVTQTPSHQVTQMGQEVILRCVPISNHLYFYWYRQILGQKVEFLVSFYNNEISEKSEIFDDQFSVERPDGSNFTLKIRSTKLEDSAMYFCASSEDIGKADTQYFGPGTRLTVL.

This clonotype appeared a few times. CDR3 DNA: TGTGCCAGCAGCTTAGCGGGACAGACTAATTCACCCCTCCACTTT. Its protein product is CASSLAGQTNSPLHF. The chain uses TRBV7-9 and TRBJ1-6; 7 bases fit TRBD1. V shed 0 bases, J shed 6 bases, and the junction held 2 bases outside the gene matches. Germline lookup yields CDR1 SEHNR and CDR2 FQNEAQ (reference sequence). CDR3 length equals 15 residues.

The chain uses TRBV5-4 and TRBJ1-3, with D hard to call. The CDR3 is 11 residues long. Germline V gene data show CDR1 as SGHNT and CDR2 as YYREEE (reference sequence). The V gene lost 7 bases and the J gene lost 3 bases, with 5 bases spanning the gap. CDR3 nucleotides: TGTGCCAGCCAGCTTGGAAACACCATATATTTT. It codes for CASQLGNTIYF.

This clonotype showed up many times. V and J are TRBV12-5 and TRBJ2-3; D is possibly TRBD1 or TRBD2 (6 bases each). Trimming shortened V by 5 bases and J by 5 bases, and 17 bases separated the two germline ends. CDR3 size: 15 residues. Per the germline V gene, CDR1 is LGHNT and CDR2 is FRNRAP. CDR3: CASGSIGGALDTQYF. CDR3 bases: TGTGCTAGTGGTAGTATCGGGGGCGCGTTAGATACGCAGTATTTT.